A selection of T cell receptor beta chains follows, all from one sample in a study of T cells after yellow fever vaccination. In TCRdb, the 5' RACE reads were re-called with MiXCR into one record per CDR3 protein. Among about 220,000 distinct CDR3 sequences listed, under 3.5% were seen once. The starting material was CD4+ T cells sorted from PBMCs, obtained 10 days after the yellow fever booster vaccination. These receptors were collected from a man aged 18-30 years who received the YFV17D yellow fever vaccine. The conserved cysteine and the conserved F or W are not part of the CDR3 here. A D gene is named only where the DNA matches it firmly.

v_call	d_call	j_call	cdr3_aa
TRBV7-9	.	TRBJ2-5	ASIDKWETQY
TRBV4-3	TRBD1	TRBJ1-1	ASSQDRWQGAEAF
TRBV5-6	.	TRBJ2-3	ASSDGPRKGSSDTQY
TRBV7-2	TRBD2	TRBJ2-5	ASSFSGLAGETQY
TRBV7-3	TRBD2	TRBJ2-5	ASSPYPGLAGSETQY
TRBV21-1	.	TRBJ2-2	ASREPGKGNTGELF
TRBV5-1	.	TRBJ1-2	ASSSRRDYGYT
TRBV18	.	TRBJ1-3	ASSPARSAGNTIY
TRBV4-1	.	TRBJ2-3	ASSQGRADTQY
TRBV29-1	.	TRBJ1-4	SVVGGDEKLF
TRBV7-2	.	TRBJ1-2	ASSSPRQNYGYT
TRBV7-9	.	TRBJ1-2	ASSLLIEGYT
TRBV4-2	TRBD2	TRBJ2-4	ASSPRLAGGYGENIQY
TRBV5-4	TRBD2	TRBJ2-1	ASSGTSGGPAYNEQF
TRBV4-2	TRBD2	TRBJ2-2	ASSRKTSGGAYAGELF
TRBV20-1	TRBD1	TRBJ1-1	SARVLNRGGTEAF
TRBV12-3/TRBV12-4	.	TRBJ2-4	ASSQGGAKNIQY
TRBV7-2	TRBD2	TRBJ2-1	ASSLSGGWNEQF
TRBV13	.	TRBJ2-3	ASSLAVGAENTDTQY
TRBV15	.	TRBJ1-6	ATSRDRPPVSYNSPLH
TRBV10-3	.	TRBJ1-1	ATVIGDSTEAF
TRBV27	.	TRBJ1-5	ASSLTGQGPQH
TRBV4-3	TRBD1	TRBJ2-7	ASSQGRDSPYEQY
TRBV2	.	TRBJ2-3	ASTGAPRGRDTQY
TRBV15	TRBD2	TRBJ2-5	ATSRGLAGGREETQY
TRBV18	.	TRBJ1-1	ASSPDLNTEAF
TRBV4-1	.	TRBJ2-2	ASSQDSFTGELF
TRBV12-3/TRBV12-4	.	TRBJ1-2	ASSFSNYGYT
TRBV5-1	.	TRBJ1-5	ASSQDGNQPQH
TRBV10-3	.	TRBJ2-5	AISEVPGETQY
TRBV7-9	.	TRBJ1-2	ASSQTGNYGYT
TRBV29-1	TRBD1	TRBJ2-5	SVYRGLGETQY
TRBV6-5	.	TRBJ1-6	ASSYWSGIDSPLH
TRBV7-2	TRBD2	TRBJ2-2	ASSAGLASGELF
TRBV21-1	.	TRBJ1-3	ASSKFSRGVSGNTIY
TRBV6-5	.	TRBJ1-6	ASSSTANSPLH
TRBV19	.	TRBJ2-1	ATRNRGGNEQF
TRBV4-1	TRBD1	TRBJ2-3	ASSQYPGTGTMSDTQY
TRBV7-3	TRBD1	TRBJ1-1	ASSLKATGGRRGEAF
TRBV3-1	TRBD2	TRBJ2-4	ASSQGLAGANRRGKNIQY
TRBV2	.	TRBJ2-7	ASRGIQKSYEQY
TRBV21-1	.	TRBJ1-4	ASSKPLPPLATNEKLF
TRBV5-1	.	TRBJ2-5	ASSFQEGETQY
TRBV11-2	.	TRBJ2-5	ASSPRTTQETQY
TRBV20-1	TRBD1	TRBJ2-5	SARDRGLETQY
TRBV20-1	.	TRBJ2-3	SASPGGNTDTQY
TRBV5-6	.	TRBJ1-1	ASSPTGQQEAF